This TCR beta chain was identified in a study of radiotherapy plus CTLA-4 blockade in lung cancer. At the level of the study: Disease control was seen in over 25% of patients, objective responses in 18%. Findings and limits, study-wide: Early clonal dynamics of blood T cells, together with interferon-beta, were reported as the best response predictor. In blood, tumor-derived TCR clones expanded after radiotherapy plus ipilimumab.

Produced via immunoSEQ multiplex PCR; TCRdb's table is partial and in-frame only. The sample contains about 81,000 clones, roughly 78% of which appear only once. This clone was observed a single time. What it recognizes is unknown. Chemo-refractory metastatic non-small-cell lung cancer patients received focal radiation with ipilimumab CTLA-4 blockade. CDR3 size: 14 residues. Trimming took off 5 bases at V and 4 bases at J, with 13 bases between the two ends. Germline CDR1 MNHEY, CDR2 SVGAGI. The chain combines TRBV6-5 with TRBJ2-3; a possible D gene is TRBD2 (5 bases). This specimen was peripheral blood, taken from a patient treated with radiotherapy plus ipilimumab. The origin of this receptor is a human donor with non-small cell lung cancer that progressed on radiotherapy plus ipilimumab. The CDR3 sequence is CASSPVMEADTQYF. In DNA, the CDR3 is TGTGCCAGCAGTCCGGTCATGGAGGCAGATACGCAGTATTTT.